What follows are 25 T cell receptor beta chains derived from one specimen sequenced in a study of blood T cells in healthy people across ages. A second roughly 6 to 11 cycle PCR used barcoded and J-beta primers. TCRdb passed the 5' RACE reads through MiXCR, listing each CDR3 protein once. Of over 1,500,000 distinct CDR3 sequences detected, approximately 39% appear once; the ten largest clones hold 23%. The sequenced sample was blood. These receptors all stem from a human donor in good health.

The V gene is TRBV5-1, the J gene TRBJ1-1, with D unclear. Trimming removed 7 bases at V and 6 bases at J, with 16 bases between. The length of the CDR3 is 13 residues. CDR1 SGHRS and CDR2 YFSETQ come from the germline V gene. The DNA of the CDR3 is TGCGCCAGCGTCGGTGAGGAGGTGTCTGAAGCTTTCTTT. It is translated as CASVGEEVSEAFF.

This clonotype was seen a few times. The chain combines TRBV4-2 with TRBJ2-4; D gene unclear. Trimming took off 7 bases at V and 5 bases at J, with 12 bases between the two ends. The germline V gene has CDR1 LGHNA and CDR2 YNFKEQ. The CDR3 runs to 13 residues. CDR3 loop: CASNRETQNIQYF. Here the CDR3 DNA reads TGTGCCAGCAACCGTGAGACCCAAAACATTCAGTACTTC.

This chain joins TRBV4-3 and TRBJ1-2, with 7 positions matching TRBD1. Germline V gives CDR1 LGHNA, CDR2 YSLEER. The CDR3 spans 14 residues. With 4 bases clipped from V and 4 bases from J, the junction kept 6 bases outside the gene matches. This CDR3 reads CASSPGTVPYGYTF. CDR3 sequence (DNA): TGCGCCAGCAGCCCGGGGACAGTCCCCTATGGCTACACCTTC.

This clonotype occurred a few times. V and J are TRBV7-9 and TRBJ2-4; 11 bases fit TRBD1. The length of the CDR3 is 14 residues. The germline gives CDR1 SEHNR, CDR2 FQNEAQ (reference sequence). The trim removed 6 bases at V and 13 bases at J, leaving 11 bases unmatched. CDR3 protein: CASRRDRGNYEQYF. CDR3 nucleotides: TGTGCCAGCAGACGGGACAGGGGGAACTATGAGCAGTACTTC.

This clonotype has just a few counts. The V gene is TRBV13, the J gene TRBJ2-7; TRBD1 might be the D (5 bases). This CDR3 has 16 amino acids. V was clipped by 4 bases and J by 0 bases, with 16 bases between them. Germline V CDR1 and CDR2: PRHDT, FYEKMQ (reference sequence). The CDR3 region is CASSSPKGRGSYEQYF. The CDR3 nucleotides read TGTGCCAGCAGCTCCCCGAAGGGAAGGGGCTCCTACGAGCAGTACTTC.

This clonotype was recorded many times. CDR3 in DNA: TGTGCCACCAGCACCACCGGGACTAGCTTGGATACGCAGTATTTT. It codes for CATSTTGTSLDTQYF. This chain connects TRBV15 to TRBJ2-3; 9 bases align to TRBD2. J was trimmed by 6 bases and V by 4 bases; bases with no gene match: 8. There are 15 residues in the CDR3. CDR1 LNHNV and CDR2 YYDKDF come from the germline V gene (reference sequence).

The rearrangement joins TRBV7-3 to TRBJ1-1; D is uncertain. Germline V CDR1 and CDR2: SGHTA, FQGTGA. This CDR3 is 15 amino acids long. With 4 bases removed from V and 5 bases from J, the gap between germline ends came to 17 bases. Written as DNA, the CDR3 is TGTGCCAGCAGCTACCCTTCTCAAAGGAGGACTGAAGCTTTCTTT. The encoded protein is CASSYPSQRRTEAFF.

The chain couples TRBV6-2 or TRBV6-3 to TRBJ2-1; 9 nucleotides match TRBD1. The V gene end was trimmed by 10 bases and the J gene end by 1 base; junction bases not matched to a gene: 8. CDR3 length: 15 residues. Germline assignment: CDR1 MNHEY and CDR2 SVGEGT. CDR3 loop: CATSTGTGSYNEQFF. The CDR3 DNA reads TGTGCCACCTCGACCGGGACAGGGTCCTACAATGAGCAGTTCTTC.

This clonotype has a handful of counts. Its ends do not fully match the called genes, so a read error is possible. The chain joins TRBV12-5 to TRBJ2-4, with D unclear. The CDR3 is 13 residues long. Germline V gene lookup returns CDR1 LGHNT and CDR2 FRNRAP. Here the CDR3 DNA reads TGTGCTAGTGGTTTGGCTCTAAATTACGAGCAGTACTTT. Protein product: CASGLALNYEQYF.

The table lists this clonotype with many counts. The chain recombines TRBV6-5 with TRBJ2-7; D remains ambiguous. The CDR3 spans 14 residues. CDR1 MNHEY and CDR2 SVGAGI come from the germline V gene. V lost 3 bases and J 2 bases, leaving 11 bases between the germline ends. CDR3 sequence reads: CASSYVGSTYEQYF. The CDR3 bases are TGTGCCAGCAGTTATGTGGGATCTACCTACGAGCAGTACTTC.

This clonotype was observed a few times. CDR3 loop: CASSPRTGGDVNEQFF. CDR3 bases: TGTGCCAGCAGCCCTCGGACAGGGGGCGACGTTAATGAGCAGTTCTTC. The chain recombines TRBV9 with TRBJ2-1; 11 bases are a match to TRBD1. The CDR3 loop spans 16 amino acids. Losses at the gene ends were 4 bases for V and 7 bases for J; bases not matched to a gene: 10. Germline CDR1 SGDLS, CDR2 YYNGEE.

J is TRBJ2-1 and V is TRBV12-3 or TRBV12-4; the D gene is possibly TRBD2 (7 bases). CDR3 length equals 13 residues. V was pared by 10 bases and J by 4 bases, with 14 bases between. The CDR3 sequence is CATLRGGYNEQFF. The CDR3 bases are TGTGCCACCCTAAGGGGGGGGTACAATGAGCAGTTCTTC.

This clonotype turned up a few times. The V gene is TRBV20-1, the J gene TRBJ2-7; TRBD1 might be the D (5 bases). The CDR3 consists of 14 residues. V lost 3 bases and J 4 bases, leaving 16 bases between the germline ends. The germline V gene encodes CDR1 DFQATT and CDR2 SNEGSKA (reference sequence). DNA of the CDR3: TGCAGTGCTAGGGACACACGCGGCCAATACGAGCAGTACTTC. It yields the protein CSARDTRGQYEQYF.

In its sample, this clonotype was seen many times. V and J are TRBV11-2 and TRBJ2-1; 7 nucleotides agree with TRBD1. Germline loops: CDR1 SGHAT, CDR2 FQNNGV. V shed 5 bases and J 8 bases; nucleotides not matched to a gene: 15. The CDR3 runs 16 residues. The CDR3 sequence: CASSPRGDSLPHEQFF. Written as DNA, the CDR3 is TGTGCCAGCAGCCCCAGAGGGGACAGTCTCCCCCATGAGCAGTTCTTC.

J is TRBJ1-5 and V is TRBV6-2 or TRBV6-3; tentatively, D is TRBD1 (5 bases). Germline CDR1 is MNHEY and CDR2 is SVGEGT. The V gene lost 6 bases and the J gene lost 3 bases, with 18 bases spanning the gap. The CDR3 is made up of 16 amino acids. The CDR3 region is CASSPTRRGFNQPQHF. In DNA, the CDR3 is TGTGCCAGCAGCCCCACCCGACGGGGGTTCAATCAGCCCCAGCATTTT.

This clonotype has a count of ten or more. The chain uses TRBV6-2 or TRBV6-3 and TRBJ2-1; tentatively, D is TRBD1 (6 bases). The germline CDR1 and CDR2 sequences are MNHEY and SVGEGT. This CDR3 contains 13 residues. The V end lost 6 bases, the J end lost 8 bases, and 14 bases lay between the germline ends. The CDR3 loop reads CASSLQGRDEQFF. CDR3 sequence (DNA): TGTGCCAGCAGCCTACAGGGTCGGGATGAGCAGTTCTTC.

There are a few counts of this clonotype. The chain recombines TRBV4-3 with TRBJ1-4; D is undetermined. This CDR3 contains 16 residues. Trimming removed 1 base from V and 4 bases from J, with 13 bases in between. The germline V gene has CDR1 LGHNA and CDR2 YSLEER. Written as DNA, the CDR3 is TGCGCCAGCAGCCAAGGGATTGCTCAGAGTAATGAAAAACTGTTTTTT. It specifies CASSQGIAQSNEKLFF.

V is TRBV7-2 and J is TRBJ2-5; D might be TRBD2 (6 bases). With 5 bases removed from V and 2 bases from J, the gap between germline ends came to 12 bases. Germline V gene data show CDR1 as SGHTA and CDR2 as FQGNSA. The CDR3 is 14 residues long. The CDR3 bases are TGTGCCAGCAGCATCGTAGCGGTACAAGAGACCCAGTACTTC. It encodes CASSIVAVQETQYF.

V is TRBV4-3 and J is TRBJ2-3; 10 bases agree with TRBD1. The CDR3 covers 16 residues. Germline V gene lookup returns CDR1 LGHNA and CDR2 YSLEER. The V and J ends lost 0 bases and 3 bases, in that order; junction bases with no gene match: 3. CDR3 bases: TGCGCCAGCAGCCAAGAGTCGGGACAGGGGACAGATACGCAGTATTTT. Translating gives CASSQESGQGTDTQYF.

The gene calls are TRBV5-1 and TRBJ2-3; 8 nucleotides align to TRBD2. The germline V gene encodes CDR1 SGHRS and CDR2 YFSETQ. This CDR3 spans 15 amino acids. Trimming removed 7 bases from V and 3 bases from J; junction bases left unmatched: 10. The CDR3 sequence is CASRRPGLVTDTQYF. DNA of the CDR3: TGCGCCAGCCGTAGGCCGGGACTAGTAACAGATACGCAGTATTTT. Filled out from reference TRBV5-1 and TRBJ2-3, the complete variable domain reads KAGVTQTPRYLIKTRGQQVTLSCSPISGHRSVSWYQQTPGQGLQFLFEYFSETQRNKGNFPGRFSGRQFSNSRSEMNVSTLELGDSALYLCASRRPGLVTDTQYFGPGTRLTVL.

The J gene is TRBJ2-4, the V gene TRBV7-9, with 9 bases aligning to TRBD1. Matching the DNA end better, TRBJ2-7 makes the J call doubtful. Germline CDR1 is SEHNR and CDR2 is FQNEAQ (reference sequence). The CDR3 has 14 amino acids. The CDR3 nucleotides are TGTGCCAGCAGCTTGGGACAGGGTTCTCGCGAGCAGTACTTC. Its protein product is CASSLGQGSREQYF.

The chain uses TRBV10-3 and TRBJ1-1; D is perhaps TRBD1 (5 bases). Germline lookup yields CDR1 ENHRY and CDR2 SYGVKD. CDR3 length equals 14 residues. V was trimmed by 6 bases and J by 3 bases, leaving 14 bases between them. This CDR3 reads CAIRALRADTEAFF. The DNA of the CDR3 is TGTGCCATCAGGGCCCTCAGGGCGGACACTGAAGCTTTCTTT.

The chain couples TRBV7-2 to TRBJ2-5; D assignment may be TRBD1 or TRBD2 (6 bases each). Trimming pared 9 bases from V and 4 bases from J, leaving 12 bases between. This CDR3 has 12 residues. Germline CDR1 and CDR2: SGHTA and FQGNSA. The CDR3 protein is CASTRGRETQYF. The DNA of the CDR3 is TGTGCCAGTACCCGGGGGCGAGAGACCCAGTACTTC.

In its sample, this clonotype was seen a few times. J is TRBJ1-4 and V is TRBV18; D remains ambiguous. The CDR3 has 16 residues. Germline-derived CDR1 and CDR2 are KGHSH and LQKENI. V lost 3 bases, J lost 6 bases, and 17 bases lay in between. This chain's CDR3 is CASSPSGPKTHEKLFF. In nucleotides, the CDR3 is TGTGCCAGCTCACCCTCCGGACCGAAGACCCATGAAAAACTGTTTTTT.

The genes are TRBV5-1 and TRBJ1-2; D ambiguous. The CDR3 runs 14 residues. Trimming left V 0 bases short and J 6 bases short, with 12 bases between. Germline values: CDR1 SGHRS, CDR2 YFSETQ. The CDR3 sequence is CASSLAYGDDGYTF. The DNA for the CDR3 is TGCGCCAGCAGCTTGGCCTACGGCGATGATGGCTACACCTTC.